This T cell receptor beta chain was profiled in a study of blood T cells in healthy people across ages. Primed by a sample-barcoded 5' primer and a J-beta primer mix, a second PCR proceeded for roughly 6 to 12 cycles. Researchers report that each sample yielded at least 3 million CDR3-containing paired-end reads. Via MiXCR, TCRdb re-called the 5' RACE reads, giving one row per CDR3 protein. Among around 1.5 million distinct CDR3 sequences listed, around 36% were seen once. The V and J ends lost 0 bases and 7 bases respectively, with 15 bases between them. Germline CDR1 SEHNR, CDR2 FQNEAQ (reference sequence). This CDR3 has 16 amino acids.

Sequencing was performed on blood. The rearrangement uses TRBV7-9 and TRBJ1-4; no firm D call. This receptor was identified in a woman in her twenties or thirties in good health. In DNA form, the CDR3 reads TGTGCCAGCAGCTTAGCTGGCGCCCGGGCCGGTGAAAAACTGTTTTTT. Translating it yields CASSLAGARAGEKLFF.